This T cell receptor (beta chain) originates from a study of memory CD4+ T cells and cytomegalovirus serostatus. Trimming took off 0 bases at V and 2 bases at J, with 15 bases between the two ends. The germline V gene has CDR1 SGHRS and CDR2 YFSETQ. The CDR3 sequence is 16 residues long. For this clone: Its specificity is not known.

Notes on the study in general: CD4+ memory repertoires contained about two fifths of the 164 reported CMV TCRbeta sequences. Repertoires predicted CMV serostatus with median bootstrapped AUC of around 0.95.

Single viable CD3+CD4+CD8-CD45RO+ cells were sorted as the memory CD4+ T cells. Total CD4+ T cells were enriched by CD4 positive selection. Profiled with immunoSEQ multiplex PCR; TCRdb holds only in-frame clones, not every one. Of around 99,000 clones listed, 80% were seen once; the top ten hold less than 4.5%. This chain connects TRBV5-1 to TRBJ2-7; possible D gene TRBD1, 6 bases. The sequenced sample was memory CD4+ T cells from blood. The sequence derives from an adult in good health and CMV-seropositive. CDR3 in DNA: TGCGCCAGCAGCTTGGGGACAGACCTGAATCCCTACGAGCAGTACTTC. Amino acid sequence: CASSLGTDLNPYEQYF.